The sequence of this T cell receptor beta chain was determined in a study of a mutant IDH1 vaccine in newly diagnosed glioma. The overall study: Earlier care involved radiotherapy, temozolomide, or both, and the majority received both.

As to time point: baseline, week 1 (first vaccination visit). The treatment denotes: pre-vaccination baseline after standard-of-care therapy. This table comes from immunoSEQ multiplex PCR, and its TCRdb copy is limited to in-frame clones, with some not included. Here the sample spans 30,000 or so clones, 82% being singletons. Overall study results and limits: Patients mounted vaccine-induced immune responses in about 92% of cases.

With respect to this clone: Its antigen remains unknown.

The length of the CDR3 is 16 residues. The germline gives CDR1 SGHDN, CDR2 FVKESK. The germline V and J ends were trimmed by 0 bases and 1 base, with 7 bases remaining between them. Here the sequenced sample was PBMCs, taken from a glioma patient treated with radiotherapy, temozolomide or both. This clonotype was obtained from a man aged 25-40 years with glioma. The chain employs TRBV14 and TRBJ2-6; D is uncertain. In DNA form, the CDR3 reads TGTGCCAGCAGCCAAGAGTGGGGATCTGGGGCCAACGTCCTGACTTTC. Translated: CASSQEWGSGANVLTF. Full variable domain (outside the CDR3, taken from reference TRBV14 and TRBJ2-6): EAGVTQFPSHSVIEKGQTVTLRCDPISGHDNLYWYRRVMGKEIKFLLHFVKESKQDESGMPNNRFLAERTGGTYSTLKVQPAELEDSGVYFCASSQEWGSGANVLTFGAGSRLTVL.